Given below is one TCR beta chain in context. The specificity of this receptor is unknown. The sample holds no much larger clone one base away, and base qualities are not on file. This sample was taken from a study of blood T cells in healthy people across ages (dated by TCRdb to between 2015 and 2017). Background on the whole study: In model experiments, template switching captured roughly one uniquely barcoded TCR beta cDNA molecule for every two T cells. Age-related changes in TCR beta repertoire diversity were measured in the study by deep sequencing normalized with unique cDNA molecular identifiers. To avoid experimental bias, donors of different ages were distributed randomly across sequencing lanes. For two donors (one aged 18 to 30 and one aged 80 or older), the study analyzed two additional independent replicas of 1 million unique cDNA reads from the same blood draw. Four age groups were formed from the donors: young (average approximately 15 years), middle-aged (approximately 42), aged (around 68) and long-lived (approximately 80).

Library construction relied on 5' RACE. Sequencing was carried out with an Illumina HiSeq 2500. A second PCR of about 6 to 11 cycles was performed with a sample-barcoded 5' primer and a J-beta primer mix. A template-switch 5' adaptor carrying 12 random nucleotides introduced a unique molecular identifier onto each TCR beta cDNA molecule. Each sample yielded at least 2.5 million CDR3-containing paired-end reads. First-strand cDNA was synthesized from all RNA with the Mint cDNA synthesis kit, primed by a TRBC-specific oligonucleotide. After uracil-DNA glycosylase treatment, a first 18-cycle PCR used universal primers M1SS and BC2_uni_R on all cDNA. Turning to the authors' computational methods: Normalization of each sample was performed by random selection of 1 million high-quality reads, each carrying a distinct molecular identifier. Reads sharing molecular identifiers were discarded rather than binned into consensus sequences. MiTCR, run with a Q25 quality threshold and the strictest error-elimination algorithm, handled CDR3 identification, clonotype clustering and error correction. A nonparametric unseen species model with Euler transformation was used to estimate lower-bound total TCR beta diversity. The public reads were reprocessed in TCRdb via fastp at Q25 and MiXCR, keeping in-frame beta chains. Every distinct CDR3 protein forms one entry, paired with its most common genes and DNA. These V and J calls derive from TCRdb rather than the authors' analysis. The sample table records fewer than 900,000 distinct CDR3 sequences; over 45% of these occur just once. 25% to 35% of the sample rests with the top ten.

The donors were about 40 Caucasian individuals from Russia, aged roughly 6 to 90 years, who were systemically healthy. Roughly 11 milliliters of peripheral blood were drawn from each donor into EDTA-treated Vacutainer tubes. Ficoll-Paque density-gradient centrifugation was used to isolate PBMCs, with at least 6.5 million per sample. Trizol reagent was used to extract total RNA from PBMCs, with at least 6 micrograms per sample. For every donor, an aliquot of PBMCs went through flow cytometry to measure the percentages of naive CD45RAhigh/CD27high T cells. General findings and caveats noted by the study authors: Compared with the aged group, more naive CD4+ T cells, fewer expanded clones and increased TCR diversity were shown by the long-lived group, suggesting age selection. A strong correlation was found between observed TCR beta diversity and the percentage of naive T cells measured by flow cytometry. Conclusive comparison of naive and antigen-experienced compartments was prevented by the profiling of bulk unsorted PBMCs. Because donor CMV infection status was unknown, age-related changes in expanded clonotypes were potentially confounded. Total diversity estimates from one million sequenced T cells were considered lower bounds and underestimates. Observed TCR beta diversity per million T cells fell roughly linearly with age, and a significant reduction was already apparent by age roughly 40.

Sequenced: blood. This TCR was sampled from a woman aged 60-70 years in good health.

The CDR3 reads CSARTDDYSNQPQHF. The DNA sequence is TGCAGTGCTCGGACAGACGATTATAGCAATCAGCCCCAGCATTTT. The V and J segments used are TRBV20-1 and TRBJ1-5, and the D gene may be TRBD1, 6 bases matching. The CDR3 numbers 15 residues from cysteine through phenylalanine. Only the CDR3 part of the read is kept: 45 bases, read in frame from the first base. Looking up the germline V gene (reference sequence) yields CDR1 DFQATT and CDR2 SNEGSKA. A distance of 14 bases separates the germline ends of V and J, which lose 5 bases and 0 bases respectively.